This T cell receptor (beta chain) was profiled in a study of early T cells in non-severe SARS-CoV-2 infection (dated by TCRdb to 2020 to 2023). At the level of the whole study: Bulk RNA from unsorted whole blood was used for TCR sequencing, so alpha and beta chains could not be paired. Study-wide conclusions, independent of this receptor: VDJdb matching was skewed toward anti-spike CD8 responses and likely underestimated virus-specific expansions by missing private and CD4 specificities.

Many counts were recorded for this clonotype. Its target antigen remains unknown. Qualities for individual bases were not recorded, and no much larger clone is one base off. Set within a cohort of healthcare workers in London, UK, this nested case-control study involved weekly PCR testing of nasopharyngeal swabs along with blood sampling. Healthcare workers were enrolled in the week of the UK lockdown, from 23 to 31 March 2020, and were followed every week for up to roughly 15 weeks. Libraries were made using 5' RACE. The sequencer was a NextSeq 500. The TCR library protocol attached unique molecular identifiers to individual cDNA molecules to correct for sequencing error and PCR bias. Both TCR alpha and beta chains were sequenced, and tight co-correlation was observed between alpha and beta sequence abundances in each sample. Regarding the original processing steps: Decombinator V4 was used to annotate TCR sequences for V gene, J gene and CDR3. TCRs were defined as expanded if a significant change between any two time points was detected under a Poisson model with p below 0.0001. Abundances of TCRs were expressed as counts per million after normalisation to the total number of TCRs sequenced in each sample. TRAV1-2 paired with TRAJ12, TRAJ20 or TRAJ33 defined MAIT TCRs, while TRAV10 paired with TRAJ18 defined iNKT TCRs. VDJdb, accessed 1 November 2021, was searched for CMV, EBV and SARS-CoV-2 annotated TCRs, with TCRs annotated for multiple antigens excluded. In TCRdb, the public reads were trimmed at Q25 with fastp and aligned with MiXCR, with productive beta chains retained. Here each entry gathers all rows of one CDR3 protein and keeps the most common genes and DNA. TCRdb, not the original authors, processed these V and J calls. In all, the sample holds about 49,000 distinct CDR3 sequences, and 6.5% of those were seen once. 2.8% of the sample lies in the top ten.

Looking up the germline V gene (reference sequence) yields CDR1 DFQATT and CDR2 SNEGSKA. The CDR3 measures 11 amino acids from cysteine to phenylalanine. Only the CDR3 part of the read is kept: 33 bases, read in frame from the first base. The clonotype was recovered from an adult who was a healthcare worker with PCR-confirmed SARS-CoV-2 infection or an uninfected control (not recorded which). The chain is made from TRBV20-1 and TRBJ2-1, with the D gene uncertain. Sequences were derived from whole blood, sampled at baseline. The CDR3 here reads CGIVSYNEQFF. The nucleotide sequence is TGCGGAATAGTCTCGTACAATGAGCAGTTCTTC.